The source of this TCR beta chain is a study of blood T cell repertoires in COVID-19. Study as a whole: From T cells, B-cell-depleted T cells, or PBMCs came the material, which was cDNA or gDNA.

Method: immunoSEQ multiplex PCR; TCRdb's copy keeps in-frame clones and lacks some. The table shows more than 35,000 clones, with about two thirds occurring only once. Between the trimmed V and J ends, which lost 3 bases and 7 bases, there was a span of 12 bases. Germline-derived CDR1 and CDR2 are MNHNS and SASEGT. There are 14 residues in the CDR3. The origin of this receptor is an elderly man with acute or convalescent COVID-19. The sequenced sample consisted of peripheral blood. The rearrangement joins TRBV6-1 to TRBJ2-2; a weak D match, TRBD1 (6 bases). The CDR3 reads CASSDLRGYGELFF. The DNA for the CDR3 is TGTGCCAGCAGTGACCTCAGGGGCTACGGGGAGCTGTTTTTT.